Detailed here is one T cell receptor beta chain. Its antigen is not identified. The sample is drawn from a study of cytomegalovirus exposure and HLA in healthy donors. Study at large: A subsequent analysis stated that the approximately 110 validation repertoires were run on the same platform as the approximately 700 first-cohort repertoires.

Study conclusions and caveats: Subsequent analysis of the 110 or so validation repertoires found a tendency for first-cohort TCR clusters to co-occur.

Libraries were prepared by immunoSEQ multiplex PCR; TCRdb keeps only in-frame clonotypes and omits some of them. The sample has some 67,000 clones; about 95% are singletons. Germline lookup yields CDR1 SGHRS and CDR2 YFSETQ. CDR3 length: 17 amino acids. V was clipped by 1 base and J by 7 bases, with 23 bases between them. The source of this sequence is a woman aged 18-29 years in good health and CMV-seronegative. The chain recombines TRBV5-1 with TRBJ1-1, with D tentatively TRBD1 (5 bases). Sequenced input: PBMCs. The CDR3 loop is CASSLWGEVGRDHEAFF. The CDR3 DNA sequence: TGCGCCAGCAGCTTGTGGGGGGAGGTGGGCCGGGACCATGAAGCTTTCTTT.